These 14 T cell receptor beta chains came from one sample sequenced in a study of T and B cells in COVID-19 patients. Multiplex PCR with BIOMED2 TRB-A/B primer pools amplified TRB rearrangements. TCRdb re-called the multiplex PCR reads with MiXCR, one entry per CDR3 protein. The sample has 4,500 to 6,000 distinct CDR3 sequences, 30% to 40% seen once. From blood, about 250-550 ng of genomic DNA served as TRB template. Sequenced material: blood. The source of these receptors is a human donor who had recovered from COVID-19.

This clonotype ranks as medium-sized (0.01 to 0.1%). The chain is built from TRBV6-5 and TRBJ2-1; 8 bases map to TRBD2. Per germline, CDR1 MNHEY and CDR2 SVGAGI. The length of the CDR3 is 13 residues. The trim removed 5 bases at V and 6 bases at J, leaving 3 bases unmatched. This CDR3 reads CASSRLAPNEQFF. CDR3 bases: TGTGCCAGCAGTCGACTAGCGCCCAATGAGCAGTTCTTC.

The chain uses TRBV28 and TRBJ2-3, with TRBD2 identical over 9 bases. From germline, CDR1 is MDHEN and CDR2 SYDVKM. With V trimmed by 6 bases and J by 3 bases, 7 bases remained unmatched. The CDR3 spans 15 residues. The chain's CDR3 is CASRAGGLGTDTQYF. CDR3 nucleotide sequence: TGTGCCAGCAGAGCGGGAGGTCTAGGGACAGATACGCAGTATTTT.

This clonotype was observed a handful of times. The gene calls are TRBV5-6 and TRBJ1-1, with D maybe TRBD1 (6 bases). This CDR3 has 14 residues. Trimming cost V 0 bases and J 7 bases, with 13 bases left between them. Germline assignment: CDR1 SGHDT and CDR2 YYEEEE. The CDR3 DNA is TGTGCCAGCAGCTTGGTAGGACAGCCGCTTGAAGCTTTCTTT. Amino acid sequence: CASSLVGQPLEAFF.

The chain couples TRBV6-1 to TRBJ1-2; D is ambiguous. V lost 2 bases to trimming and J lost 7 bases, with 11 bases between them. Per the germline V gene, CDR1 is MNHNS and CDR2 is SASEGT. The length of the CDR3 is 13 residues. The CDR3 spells CASSELAVGGYTF. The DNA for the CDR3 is TGTGCCAGCAGTGAACTAGCGGTTGGTGGCTACACCTTC.

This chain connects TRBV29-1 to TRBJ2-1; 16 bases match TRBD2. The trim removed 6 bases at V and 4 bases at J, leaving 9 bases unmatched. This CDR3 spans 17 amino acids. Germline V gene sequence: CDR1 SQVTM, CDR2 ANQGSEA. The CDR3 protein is CSVDPGLAGGIYNEQFF. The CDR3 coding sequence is TGCAGCGTAGACCCGGGACTAGCGGGAGGGATATACAATGAGCAGTTCTTC.

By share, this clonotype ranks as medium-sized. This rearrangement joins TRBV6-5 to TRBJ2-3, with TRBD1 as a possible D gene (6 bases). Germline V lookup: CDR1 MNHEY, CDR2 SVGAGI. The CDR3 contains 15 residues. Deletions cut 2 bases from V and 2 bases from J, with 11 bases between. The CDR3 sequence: CASSYKQGHTDTQYF. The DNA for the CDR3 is TGTGCCAGCAGTTACAAACAGGGACACACAGATACGCAGTATTTT.

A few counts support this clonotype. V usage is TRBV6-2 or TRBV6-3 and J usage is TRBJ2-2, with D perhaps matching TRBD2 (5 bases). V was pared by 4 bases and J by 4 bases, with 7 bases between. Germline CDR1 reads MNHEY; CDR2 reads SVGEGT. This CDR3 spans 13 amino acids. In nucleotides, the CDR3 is TGTGCCAGCAGTTTCACTAGCACCGGGGAGCTGTTTTTT. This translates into CASSFTSTGELFF.

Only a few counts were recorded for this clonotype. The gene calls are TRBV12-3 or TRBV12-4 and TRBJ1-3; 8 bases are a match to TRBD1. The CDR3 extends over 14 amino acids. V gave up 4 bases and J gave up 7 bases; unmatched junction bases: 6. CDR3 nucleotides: TGTGCCAGCAGTTGGACAGGGATGGGGAACACCATATATTTT. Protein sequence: CASSWTGMGNTIYF.

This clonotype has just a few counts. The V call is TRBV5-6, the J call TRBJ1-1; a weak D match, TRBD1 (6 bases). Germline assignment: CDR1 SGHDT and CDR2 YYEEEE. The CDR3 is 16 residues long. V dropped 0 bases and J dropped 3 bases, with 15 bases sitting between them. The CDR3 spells CASSLGGSWGHTEAFF. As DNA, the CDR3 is TGTGCCAGCAGCTTGGGGGGGTCTTGGGGGCACACTGAAGCTTTCTTT.

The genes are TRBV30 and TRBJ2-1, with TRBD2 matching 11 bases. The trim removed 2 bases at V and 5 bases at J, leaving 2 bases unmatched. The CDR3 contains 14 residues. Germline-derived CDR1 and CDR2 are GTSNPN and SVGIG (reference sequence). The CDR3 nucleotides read TGTGCCTGGAGTCTTAGCGGGAGGGACAATGAGCAGTTCTTC. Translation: CAWSLSGRDNEQFF.

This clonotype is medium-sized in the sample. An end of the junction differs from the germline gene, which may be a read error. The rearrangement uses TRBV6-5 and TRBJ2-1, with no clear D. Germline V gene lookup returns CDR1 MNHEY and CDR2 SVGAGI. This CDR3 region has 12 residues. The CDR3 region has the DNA TGTGCCAGCAGTAGCTCCTACGACCCCGTAGTCTTC. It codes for CASSSSYDPVVF.

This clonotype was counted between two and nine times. In DNA, the CDR3 is TGTGCCAGCAGTTATCGTTCCGCGGTAACCTACGAGCAGTACTTC. Translation gives CASSYRSAVTYEQYF. This chain connects TRBV6-2 or TRBV6-3 to TRBJ2-7; D gene ambiguous. Germline V gene sequence: CDR1 MNHEY, CDR2 SVGEGT. The CDR3 spans 15 residues. V lost 3 bases, J lost 2 bases, and 14 bases lay in between.

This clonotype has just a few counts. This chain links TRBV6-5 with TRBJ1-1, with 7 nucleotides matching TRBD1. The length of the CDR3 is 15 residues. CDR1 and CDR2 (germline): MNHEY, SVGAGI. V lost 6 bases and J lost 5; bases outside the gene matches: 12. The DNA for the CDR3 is TGTGCCAGCAGACGGGGAGCAGGGGGGAAGACTGAAGCTTTCTTT. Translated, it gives CASRRGAGGKTEAFF.

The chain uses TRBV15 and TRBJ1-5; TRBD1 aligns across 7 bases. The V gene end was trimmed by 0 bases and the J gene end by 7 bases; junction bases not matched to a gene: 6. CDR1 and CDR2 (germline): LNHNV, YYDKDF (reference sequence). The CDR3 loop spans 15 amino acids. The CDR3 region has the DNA TGTGCCACCAGCAGAGATAGACAGGGCCTCCAGCCCCAGCATTTT. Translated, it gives CATSRDRQGLQPQHF.